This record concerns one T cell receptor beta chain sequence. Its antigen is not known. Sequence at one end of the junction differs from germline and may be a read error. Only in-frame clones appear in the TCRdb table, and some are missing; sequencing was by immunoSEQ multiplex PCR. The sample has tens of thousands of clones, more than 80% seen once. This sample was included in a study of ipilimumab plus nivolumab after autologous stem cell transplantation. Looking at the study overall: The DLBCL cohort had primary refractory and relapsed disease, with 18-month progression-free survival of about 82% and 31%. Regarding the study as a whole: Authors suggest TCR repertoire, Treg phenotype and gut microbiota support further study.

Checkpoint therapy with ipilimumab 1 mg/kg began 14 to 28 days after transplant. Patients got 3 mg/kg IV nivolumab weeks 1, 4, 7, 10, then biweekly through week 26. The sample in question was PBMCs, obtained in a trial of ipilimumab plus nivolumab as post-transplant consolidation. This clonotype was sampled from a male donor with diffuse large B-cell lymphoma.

CDR3 sequence: CASSPQDRGLHEQYF. CDR3 DNA: TGTGCCAGCTCTCCACAGGACAGGGGGCTGCACGAGCAGTACTTC. The V gene is TRBV18, the J gene TRBJ2-7; TRBD1 matches 11 bases. This CDR3 spans 15 amino acids. From germline, CDR1 is KGHSH and CDR2 LQKENI.